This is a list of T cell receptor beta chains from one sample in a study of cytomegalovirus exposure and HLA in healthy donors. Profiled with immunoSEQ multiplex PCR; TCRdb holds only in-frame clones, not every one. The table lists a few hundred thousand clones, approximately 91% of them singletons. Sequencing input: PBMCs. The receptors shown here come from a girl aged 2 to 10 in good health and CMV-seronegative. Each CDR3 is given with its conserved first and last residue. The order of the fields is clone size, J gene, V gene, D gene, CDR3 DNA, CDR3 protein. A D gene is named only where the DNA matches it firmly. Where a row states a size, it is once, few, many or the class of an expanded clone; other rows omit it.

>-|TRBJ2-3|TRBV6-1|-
TGTGCCAGCCCAGGTTCACCCACAGATACGCAGTATTTT
CASPGSPTDTQYF
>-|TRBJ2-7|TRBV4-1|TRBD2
TGCGCCAGCAGCCCTTCCCCGGGGGGAGCGTACGAGCAGTACTTC
CASSPSPGGAYEQYF
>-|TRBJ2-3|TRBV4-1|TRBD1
TGCGCCAGCAGCCACCAGGACAGGGTAGGATTTGATACGCAGTATTTT
CASSHQDRVGFDTQYF
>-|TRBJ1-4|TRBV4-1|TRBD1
TGCGCCAGCAGCCAAGATGGTCCCCCGGGACAGGGGAGGGAAAAACTGTTTTTT
CASSQDGPPGQGREKLFF
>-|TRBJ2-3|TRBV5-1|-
TGCGCCAGCAGCTTTCCCTCCACAGATACGCAGTATTTT
CASSFPSTDTQYF
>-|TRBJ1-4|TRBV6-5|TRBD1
TGTGCCAGCAGTTACCAATGGGACAGGGTGAATGAAAAACTGTTTTTT
CASSYQWDRVNEKLFF
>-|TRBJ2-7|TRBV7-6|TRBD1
TGTGCCAGCAGCCCCCGGACAGGTGACTACGAGCAGTACTTC
CASSPRTGDYEQYF
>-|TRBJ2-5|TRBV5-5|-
TGTGCCAGCAGCTTTTTGGCTTATAAAGAGACCCAGTACTTC
CASSFLAYKETQYF
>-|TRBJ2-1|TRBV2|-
TGTGCCAGCAGTGATCCTGGACACTTCGCGTACAATGAGCAGTTCTTC
CASSDPGHFAYNEQFF
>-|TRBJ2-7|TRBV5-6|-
TGTGCCAGCAGCTTGGTGGCGGACGAGCAGTACTTC
CASSLVADEQYF
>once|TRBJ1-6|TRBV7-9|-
TGTGCCAGCAGCTTAGACATCCCTAATTCACCCCTCCACTTT
CASSLDIPNSPLHF
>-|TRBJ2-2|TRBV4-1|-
TGCGCCAGCAGCCTCCTTAGCGGCCAAGGTGGGAGGGAGCTGTTTTTT
CASSLLSGQGGRELFF
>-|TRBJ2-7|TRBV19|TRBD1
TGTGCCAGTAGATCCCGGACAGGGCCTACCTACGAGCAGTACTTC
CASRSRTGPTYEQYF
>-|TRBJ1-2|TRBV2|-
TGTGCCAGCACGAACGCGGACGGGGGATTCTATGGCTACACCTTC
CASTNADGGFYGYTF
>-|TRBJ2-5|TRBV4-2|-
TGTGCCAGCAGCCCCGGGCTCGACAGGTACCAAGAGACCCAGTACTTC
CASSPGLDRYQETQYF
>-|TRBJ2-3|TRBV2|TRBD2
TGTGCCAGCAGTGGGACTAGCGGCAGCACAGATACGCAGTATTTT
CASSGTSGSTDTQYF
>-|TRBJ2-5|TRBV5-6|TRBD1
TGTGCCAGCAGCTTAGACAGGGGTGAGACCCAGTACTTC
CASSLDRGETQYF
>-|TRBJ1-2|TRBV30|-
TGTGCCTGGAGTGTACAGGGTGGCTACACCTTC
CAWSVQGGYTF
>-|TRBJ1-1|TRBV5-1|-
TGCGCCAGCAGCTTGGTGTTAGGGGGAAGGAACACTGAAGCTTTCTTT
CASSLVLGGRNTEAFF
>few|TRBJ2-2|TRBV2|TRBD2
TGTGCCTGCCGGGAGGGTGGGATCGGGGAGCTGTTTTTT
CACREGGIGELFF
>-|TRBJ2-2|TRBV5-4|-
TGTGCCAGCAGCCGACTACCCCGGGACTTACACACCGGGGAGCTGTTTTTT
CASSRLPRDLHTGELFF
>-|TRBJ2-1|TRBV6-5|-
TGTGCCAGCAGCATACAGGTGCACAATGAGCAGTTCTTC
CASSIQVHNEQFF
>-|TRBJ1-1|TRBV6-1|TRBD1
TGTGCCAGTAAGGGACAGATGAACACTGAAGCTTTCTTT
CASKGQMNTEAFF
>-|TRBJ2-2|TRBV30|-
TGTGCCTGGAAGAGGGGGACCGGGGAGCTGTTTTTT
CAWKRGTGELFF
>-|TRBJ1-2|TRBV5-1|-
TGCGCCAGCAGCGTGGACGCTTCGGGCTATGGCTACACCTTC
CASSVDASGYGYTF
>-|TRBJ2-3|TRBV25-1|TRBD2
TGTGCCAGCAGTGATCTACTAGCGGGAGTGGCAGATACGCAGTATTTT
CASSDLLAGVADTQYF
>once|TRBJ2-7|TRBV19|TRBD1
TGTGCCAGTAGTATTGAAAGGGGACCGGGACAGACCTACGAGCAGTACTTC
CASSIERGPGQTYEQYF
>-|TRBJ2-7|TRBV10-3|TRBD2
TGTGCCGCGATAGCGGGGGGGCCATCTGGCGAGCAGTACTTC
CAAIAGGPSGEQYF
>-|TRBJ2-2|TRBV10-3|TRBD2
TGTGCCATCAGTGCAAGCGGGGGAACCGGGGAGCTGTTTTTT
CAISASGGTGELFF
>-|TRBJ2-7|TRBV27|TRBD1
TGTGCCAGCAGTTCCCAGACAGGGGTTTCCTACGAGCAGTACTTC
CASSSQTGVSYEQYF
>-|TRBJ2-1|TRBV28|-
TGTGCCAGCAGTTCTCTAGCGACCCGCGGTTACAATGAGCAGTTCTTC
CASSSLATRGYNEQFF
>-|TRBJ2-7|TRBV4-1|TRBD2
TGCGCCAGCAGCCAGTCTAGCGGGCAAAGCTCCTACGAGCAGTACTTC
CASSQSSGQSSYEQYF